The 15 T cell receptor beta chains below were found in one sample sequenced in a study of T cells in Graves' hyperthyroidism and ophthalmopathy. The source material, RNA transcripts, was used to amplify TCR beta CDR3 regions. Using the HTBI primer set, a first-round RT-PCR was run on the TCR CDR3. TCRdb analysed the multiplex PCR reads with MiXCR anew, one entry per CDR3 protein. Altogether 550,000 to 650,000 distinct CDR3 sequences are present, about 14% being singletons, with the ten largest covering 5.8%. The sequenced sample consisted of blood. The receptors derive from a woman between 25 and 40 years old with Graves' hyperthyroidism that later progressed to Graves' ophthalmopathy.

In this sample, this clonotype turned up a few times. The chain recombines TRBV20-1 with TRBJ2-2; weak D call: TRBD1 (6 bases). CDR3 length: 19 residues. CDR1 and CDR2 from the germline V gene are DFQATT and SNEGSKA (reference sequence). V lost 0 bases and J 6 bases, leaving 26 bases between the germline ends. DNA of the CDR3: TGCAGTGCTAGAGATTTTATGCAGGGGCAGCTTAGTGGGGCCGGGGAGCTGTTTTTT. It codes for CSARDFMQGQLSGAGELFF.

This clonotype was seen ten or more times. In DNA form, the CDR3 reads TGTGCCAGCAGCCTACAGGGGGACGGGGAGCTGTTTTTT. Its protein product is CASSLQGDGELFF. The genes are TRBV11-3 and TRBJ2-2, with 8 bases aligning to TRBD1. The ends lost 5 bases at V and 7 bases at J; junction bases unmatched: 3. Germline V gene data show CDR1 as SGHNT and CDR2 as YENEEA. The length of the CDR3 is 13 residues.

This clonotype was found many times. The rearrangement links TRBV20-1 to TRBJ2-7, with D uncertain. The germline V gene has CDR1 DFQATT and CDR2 SNEGSKA (reference sequence). Trimming stripped 6 bases from V and 0 bases from J, with 9 bases between. This CDR3 is built from 12 residues. CDR3 amino acids: CSATKPSYEQYF. For the CDR3, the DNA is TGCAGTGCGACCAAACCCTCCTACGAGCAGTACTTC.

The gene calls are TRBV4-1 and TRBJ2-3; D not certain. Trimming cost V 4 bases and J 2 bases, with 19 bases left between them. Germline CDR1 reads MGHRA; CDR2 reads YSYEKL. This CDR3 is built from 17 residues. CDR3 loop: CASSRFNAQVLTDTQYF. The CDR3 DNA is TGCGCCAGCAGCCGGTTTAACGCGCAGGTGCTCACAGATACGCAGTATTTT.

The CDR3 loop reads CASSLVSGHQSSEQYF. CDR3 bases: TGTGCCAGCAGCTTAGTGAGCGGACACCAATCCTCGGAACAGTACTTC. V gene TRBV11-2 combines with J gene TRBJ2-7; D may be TRBD1 or TRBD2 (5 bases each). The CDR3 runs to 16 residues. V was pared by 1 base and J by 10 bases, with 23 bases between. Germline values: CDR1 SGHAT, CDR2 FQNNGV.

The chain couples TRBV25-1 to TRBJ2-5; 10 bases align to TRBD1. The ends lost 4 bases at V and 2 bases at J; junction bases unmatched: 4. CDR1 is MGHDK, CDR2 SYGVNS, per germline. The CDR3 is made up of 15 amino acids. DNA for the CDR3: TGTGCCAGCAGTGCCTGGACAGGGGGACAAGAGACCCAGTACTTC. Protein product: CASSAWTGGQETQYF. The full variable domain, in which reference TRBV25-1 and TRBJ2-5 provide the parts outside the CDR3, is EADIYQTPRYLVIGTGKKITLECSQTMGHDKMYWYQQDPGMELHLIHYSYGVNSTEKGDLSSESTVSRIRTEHFPLTLESARPSHTSQYLCASSAWTGGQETQYFGPGTRLLVL.

Details on this clonotype: The junction departs from the called germline gene at one end, perhaps through a read error. The rearrangement joins TRBV28 to TRBJ1-2; D perhaps matches TRBD1 (6 bases). Per the germline V gene, CDR1 is MDHEN and CDR2 is SYDVKM. The CDR3 is made up of 13 amino acids. CDR3 sequence reads: CASSTGQNYGHTF. Here the CDR3 DNA reads TGTGCCAGCAGTACCGGACAGAACTATGGCCACACCTTC.

Turning to this clonotype: A much more abundant neighbour one base away suggests this may be a read error. V usage is TRBV5-6 and J usage is TRBJ2-7; no clear D gene. CDR1 and CDR2 (germline): SGHDT, YYEEEE. This CDR3 contains 11 residues. Trimming pared 2 bases from V and 7 bases from J, leaving 7 bases between. The CDR3 DNA sequence: TGTGCCAGCAGCTTCTTCGGGGAGCAGTACTTC. Its translation: CASSFFGEQYF.

The sample holds many counts of this clonotype. The chain carries TRBV27 and TRBJ1-6, with D possibly being TRBD1 (5 bases). This CDR3 has 15 amino acids. With 5 bases removed from V and 2 bases from J, the gap between germline ends came to 10 bases. Germline V gives CDR1 MNHEY, CDR2 SMNVEV (reference sequence). CDR3 loop: CASSLMTAYNSPLHF. CDR3 DNA: TGTGCCAGCAGTCTGATGACAGCCTATAATTCACCCCTCCACTTT.

There are a few counts of this clonotype. The V gene is TRBV19, the J gene TRBJ2-2, with 9 bases identical to TRBD1. Germline CDR1 LNHDA, CDR2 SQIVND (reference sequence). The CDR3 extends over 15 amino acids. V lost 7 bases, J lost 5 bases, and 8 bases stayed unmatched. CDR3 region: CASIQTGGKTGELFF. The CDR3 coding sequence is TGTGCCAGTATTCAGACAGGGGGTAAAACCGGGGAGCTGTTTTTT.

The chain carries TRBV4-1 and TRBJ2-7; 13 bases match TRBD2. The CDR3 loop spans 18 amino acids. CDR1 and CDR2 (germline): MGHRA, YSYEKL. V dropped 4 bases and J dropped 4; count of bases not matched to a gene: 13. The CDR3 sequence is CASSLRLAGGHLLYEQYF. For the CDR3, the DNA is TGCGCCAGCAGCCTCAGACTAGCGGGAGGTCACCTCTTATACGAGCAGTACTTC.

This clonotype was seen once. This chain joins TRBV4-1 and TRBJ2-7; tentative D call: TRBD2 (5 bases). Trimming took 0 bases from V and 4 from J, leaving 13 bases between them. CDR3 length: 15 residues. Germline assignment: CDR1 MGHRA and CDR2 YSYEKL. The CDR3 spells CASSQDLGSGYEQYF. CDR3 DNA: TGCGCCAGCAGCCAAGATTTGGGCAGCGGATACGAGCAGTACTTC.

At least ten counts were recorded for this clonotype. The rearrangement joins TRBV7-9 to TRBJ2-7; the match to TRBD2 covers 9 bases. CDR3 length equals 14 residues. The J segment lost 3 bases and the V segment lost 5 bases, leaving 5 bases of the junction unmatched. Germline V gene data show CDR1 as SEHNR and CDR2 as FQNEAQ (reference sequence). The CDR3 bases are TGTGCCAGCAGCGATAGCGGGAGACTCTACGAGCAGTACTTC. This sequence encodes CASSDSGRLYEQYF. Full variable domain (remainder filled in from reference TRBV7-9 and TRBJ2-7): DTGVSQNPRHKITKRGQNVTFRCDPISEHNRLYWYRQTLGQGPEFLTYFQNEAQLEKSRLLSDRFSAERPKGSFSTLEIQRTEQGDSAMYLCASSDSGRLYEQYFGPGTRLTVT.

There are a few counts of this clonotype. This chain joins TRBV14 and TRBJ2-5, with 8 positions matching TRBD2. The junction had 2 bases not matched to a gene; V was cut back by 4 bases and J by 4 bases. This CDR3 comprises 13 residues. Germline V gives CDR1 SGHDN, CDR2 FVKESK. The CDR3 DNA sequence: TGTGCCAGCAGCCGGGGACTAGTAGAGACCCAGTACTTC. Protein: CASSRGLVETQYF. Together with reference TRBV14 and TRBJ2-5, the CDR3 gives the full variable domain: EAGVTQFPSHSVIEKGQTVTLRCDPISGHDNLYWYRRVMGKEIKFLLHFVKESKQDESGMPNNRFLAERTGGTYSTLKVQPAELEDSGVYFCASSRGLVETQYFGPGTRLLVL.

This clonotype was seen more than once but under ten times. V gene TRBV3-1 combines with J gene TRBJ2-5, with D perhaps being TRBD1 or TRBD2 (6 bases each). Trimming stripped 0 bases from V and 1 base from J, with 12 bases between. Germline V lookup: CDR1 LGHDT, CDR2 YNNKEL (reference sequence). The CDR3 spans 16 residues. The CDR3 region has the DNA TGTGCCAGCAGCCAAGAGCAGGGGAGGTTCCAAGAGACCCAGTACTTC. This encodes CASSQEQGRFQETQYF.